This is a list of T cell receptor beta chains from one sample in a study of persistence of HIV-infected CD4 T cells. These receptors' targets are unknown. Measured with immunoSEQ multiplex PCR; TCRdb has only the in-frame clones, and not every one. The sample holds under 60,000 clones, about four fifths seen once. The sequencing used CD4+ T cells sorted from PBMCs after approximately 20-hour stimulation, collected from a patient who received antiretroviral therapy. The receptor source for this set is an adult man with HIV who was CMV-seropositive. CDR3s include the opening cysteine and the closing phenylalanine or tryptophan. A D gene is named only where the DNA matches it firmly. Expanded clones are given a class, and other clones once, few, many or no size at all.

CDR3nt: TGCGCCAGCAGGGATAGCGGGGGGGCTGAGACCCAGTACTTC
CDR3aa: CASRDSGGAETQYF
v_gene: TRBV10-2
abundance: -
d_gene: TRBD2
j_gene: TRBJ2-5

CDR3nt: TGCGCCAGCAGCCAAGAAGGGCTAGCGGGAGCAACCTACGAGCAGTACTTC
CDR3aa: CASSQEGLAGATYEQYF
v_gene: TRBV4-3
abundance: -
d_gene: TRBD2
j_gene: TRBJ2-7

CDR3nt: TGTGCCAGCAGCGTAGATCCGGACAGGGACTACACCATATATTTT
CDR3aa: CASSVDPDRDYTIYF
v_gene: TRBV9
abundance: -
d_gene: TRBD1
j_gene: TRBJ1-3

CDR3nt: TGTGCCAGCAGCCGACTGGCTACAGATACGCAGTATTTT
CDR3aa: CASSRLATDTQYF
v_gene: TRBV7-8
abundance: -
d_gene: -
j_gene: TRBJ2-3

CDR3nt: TGCGCCAGCAGCTACGCGGGCTCGAACACTGAAGCTTTCTTT
CDR3aa: CASSYAGSNTEAFF
v_gene: TRBV5-1
abundance: -
d_gene: -
j_gene: TRBJ1-1

CDR3nt: TGTGCCAGCAGTCCCTCGGGGAGGACTGAAGCTTTCTTT
CDR3aa: CASSPSGRTEAFF
v_gene: TRBV6-5
abundance: -
d_gene: -
j_gene: TRBJ1-1

CDR3nt: TGTGCCAGTAGACAGGACAGGAGTAATCAGCCCCAGCATTTT
CDR3aa: CASRQDRSNQPQHF
v_gene: TRBV19
abundance: -
d_gene: TRBD1
j_gene: TRBJ1-5

CDR3nt: TGTGCCAGTAGTATGGGGAAGTATTCGGGGTATGGCTACACCTTC
CDR3aa: CASSMGKYSGYGYTF
v_gene: TRBV19
abundance: -
d_gene: -
j_gene: TRBJ1-2

CDR3nt: TGTGCCAGCAGCCAAGGGTTGCGCAATTATGAGCAGTACTTC
CDR3aa: CASSQGLRNYEQYF
v_gene: TRBV14
abundance: -
d_gene: -
j_gene: TRBJ2-7

CDR3nt: TGTGCCAGCAGCGTTAGCGGGGGGAGCACAGATACGCAGTATTTT
CDR3aa: CASSVSGGSTDTQYF
v_gene: TRBV9
abundance: -
d_gene: TRBD2
j_gene: TRBJ2-3

CDR3nt: TGTGCCAGCAGCCAAGGCGGGAAGCTCGGAATCTATGGCTACACCTTC
CDR3aa: CASSQGGKLGIYGYTF
v_gene: TRBV3-1/TRBV3-2
abundance: -
d_gene: -
j_gene: TRBJ1-2

CDR3nt: TGTGCCAGCAGCGTAGAAACAGGGGGCCTTGAGACCCAGTACTTC
CDR3aa: CASSVETGGLETQYF
v_gene: TRBV9
abundance: -
d_gene: TRBD1
j_gene: TRBJ2-5

CDR3nt: TGTGCCAGCAGGGCTACAGGGGGCTCTAACACCGGGGAGCTGTTTTTT
CDR3aa: CASRATGGSNTGELFF
v_gene: TRBV6-4
abundance: once
d_gene: TRBD1
j_gene: TRBJ2-2

CDR3nt: TGCGCCAGCAGTGAGTCCGGGGGGCGAGGTCAGCCCCAGCATTTT
CDR3aa: CASSESGGRGQPQHF
v_gene: TRBV10-2
abundance: -
d_gene: -
j_gene: TRBJ1-5

CDR3nt: TGTGCCAGCAGCTTAGACAGGGCCACAACCTTCTATGGCTACACCTTC
CDR3aa: CASSLDRATTFYGYTF
v_gene: TRBV7-2
abundance: -
d_gene: -
j_gene: TRBJ1-2

CDR3nt: TGTGCTTGGAGCGGGATAGAGGAGCTGTTTTTT
CDR3aa: CAWSGIEELFF
v_gene: TRBV30
abundance: -
d_gene: TRBD2
j_gene: TRBJ2-2

CDR3nt: TGTGCCAGCAGCTCGGGACTAGCGGGAGGGCCGGAGTCCTTGGAGACCCAGTACTTC
CDR3aa: CASSSGLAGGPESLETQYF
v_gene: TRBV5-4
abundance: -
d_gene: TRBD2
j_gene: TRBJ2-5

CDR3nt: TGTGCCAGTAGTACGACCGGGACAGGCCAAGAGACCCAGTACTTC
CDR3aa: CASSTTGTGQETQYF
v_gene: TRBV19
abundance: -
d_gene: TRBD1
j_gene: TRBJ2-5

CDR3nt: TGTGCCAGTACCCGGGGGATGGCTAATGAAAAACTGTTTTTT
CDR3aa: CASTRGMANEKLFF
v_gene: TRBV19
abundance: -
d_gene: -
j_gene: TRBJ1-4

CDR3nt: TGTGCCAGCAGCCCAGGGCCGCGAAATAACTATGGCTACACCTTC
CDR3aa: CASSPGPRNNYGYTF
v_gene: TRBV9
abundance: -
d_gene: -
j_gene: TRBJ1-2

CDR3nt: TGTGCCATCTCTCAGGGAATGAATCAGCCCCAGCATTTT
CDR3aa: CAISQGMNQPQHF
v_gene: TRBV19
abundance: -
d_gene: -
j_gene: TRBJ1-5

CDR3nt: TGTGCCAGCAGCCCTACGGGACAGGCCCGTCGGGGCTACACCTTC
CDR3aa: CASSPTGQARRGYTF
v_gene: TRBV27
abundance: -
d_gene: TRBD1
j_gene: TRBJ1-2

CDR3nt: TGCGCCAGCAGCCCTTTGGGGCTGAACACTGAAGCTTTCTTT
CDR3aa: CASSPLGLNTEAFF
v_gene: TRBV5-1
abundance: -
d_gene: -
j_gene: TRBJ1-1

CDR3nt: TGTGCCAGCAGTTACACAACCATCCGGGGACCCTACGAGCAGTACTTC
CDR3aa: CASSYTTIRGPYEQYF
v_gene: TRBV6-5
abundance: -
d_gene: -
j_gene: TRBJ2-7

CDR3nt: TGTGCCAGCTCACCTAGGACGGCTGTCATGAACACTGAAGCTTTCTTT
CDR3aa: CASSPRTAVMNTEAFF
v_gene: TRBV18
abundance: -
d_gene: -
j_gene: TRBJ1-1

CDR3nt: TGCGCCAGCAGTTCTCCAGGGCAAGAAGAACCGTACTTC
CDR3aa: CASSSPGQEEPYF
v_gene: TRBV10-1
abundance: once
d_gene: -
j_gene: TRBJ2-7

CDR3nt: TGTGCCAGCAGTGAAGCGCTTCTTAGCGGCAATGAGCAGTTCTTC
CDR3aa: CASSEALLSGNEQFF
v_gene: TRBV2
abundance: -
d_gene: -
j_gene: TRBJ2-1

CDR3nt: TGTGCCAGCAGCCCGGGACAGGGCTTTGGAAACACCATATATTTT
CDR3aa: CASSPGQGFGNTIYF
v_gene: TRBV11-3
abundance: -
d_gene: TRBD1
j_gene: TRBJ1-3

CDR3nt: TGTGCCAGCAGCCAAGATGGCAGCACTGAAGCTTTCTTT
CDR3aa: CASSQDGSTEAFF
v_gene: TRBV4-2
abundance: -
d_gene: -
j_gene: TRBJ1-1

CDR3nt: TGCGCCAGCAGCCAAGATCAACCAGCCCTCAACCGGGGGGCCAACGTCCTGACTTTC
CDR3aa: CASSQDQPALNRGANVLTF
v_gene: TRBV4-1
abundance: -
d_gene: -
j_gene: TRBJ2-6

CDR3nt: TGTGCCAGCAGTTACTCATGGTCCAACACCGGGGAGCTGTTTTTT
CDR3aa: CASSYSWSNTGELFF
v_gene: TRBV6-5
abundance: once
d_gene: -
j_gene: TRBJ2-2

CDR3nt: TGTGCCAGCAGTTTTCGTGAAAAACTGTTTTTT
CDR3aa: CASSFREKLFF
v_gene: TRBV6-2/TRBV6-3
abundance: -
d_gene: -
j_gene: TRBJ1-4

CDR3nt: TGTGCCAGCAGCCGGCAAATGAACACTGAAGCTTTCTTT
CDR3aa: CASSRQMNTEAFF
v_gene: TRBV6-5
abundance: -
d_gene: -
j_gene: TRBJ1-1

CDR3nt: TGTGCCATCAGTGCTAAGGGGGAACCTGATTTCTTT
CDR3aa: CAISAKGEPDFF
v_gene: TRBV10-3
abundance: -
d_gene: -
j_gene: TRBJ1-1

CDR3nt: TGTGCCAGTAGTATCGGGACAGGGAATAATCGTGGCTACACCTTC
CDR3aa: CASSIGTGNNRGYTF
v_gene: TRBV19
abundance: -
d_gene: TRBD1
j_gene: TRBJ1-2

CDR3nt: TGCAGCGTTGAGGGGTATGACTATGGCTACACCTTC
CDR3aa: CSVEGYDYGYTF
v_gene: TRBV29-1
abundance: once
d_gene: -
j_gene: TRBJ1-2

CDR3nt: TGTGCCAGTAGCAACCTTAGAGGTCAGGGCGGGCCCCAGCATTTT
CDR3aa: CASSNLRGQGGPQHF
v_gene: TRBV19
abundance: -
d_gene: -
j_gene: TRBJ1-5

CDR3nt: TGTGCCAGTACCTGGTTGGGGGGGCAGAATAACTATGGCTACACCTTC
CDR3aa: CASTWLGGQNNYGYTF
v_gene: TRBV19
abundance: -
d_gene: -
j_gene: TRBJ1-2

CDR3nt: TGTGCCAGCACTCTAGGGGGGGTCCTCAACACTGAAGCTTTCTTT
CDR3aa: CASTLGGVLNTEAFF
v_gene: TRBV6-5
abundance: -
d_gene: -
j_gene: TRBJ1-1

CDR3nt: TGTGCCAGCAGCTTCGGACAAGGGGAGCGTACCGGGGAGCTGTTTTTT
CDR3aa: CASSFGQGERTGELFF
v_gene: TRBV11-3
abundance: -
d_gene: -
j_gene: TRBJ2-2

CDR3nt: TGTGCCAGTAGTATAGCGGTCGCGGTCCAGTCGAAATTAGAGACCCAGTACTTC
CDR3aa: CASSIAVAVQSKLETQYF
v_gene: TRBV19
abundance: once
d_gene: -
j_gene: TRBJ2-5

CDR3nt: TGTGCCAGCAGCCAGGGGCCCGGCACTGAAGCTTTCTTT
CDR3aa: CASSQGPGTEAFF
v_gene: TRBV7-9
abundance: -
d_gene: -
j_gene: TRBJ1-1

CDR3nt: TGTGCCAGCAGTCGGGGACAGGGGGCGGGGAATGAGCAGTTCTTC
CDR3aa: CASSRGQGAGNEQFF
v_gene: TRBV6-5
abundance: -
d_gene: TRBD1
j_gene: TRBJ2-1

CDR3nt: TGTGCCTGGAGGGGGACAGGGTTAAACACTGAAGCTTTCTTT
CDR3aa: CAWRGTGLNTEAFF
v_gene: TRBV30
abundance: -
d_gene: TRBD1
j_gene: TRBJ1-1

CDR3nt: TGTGCCAGCAGCTCCGGGACTAGCGGGAGGGGTGAGCAGTTCTTC
CDR3aa: CASSSGTSGRGEQFF
v_gene: TRBV5-5
abundance: -
d_gene: TRBD2
j_gene: TRBJ2-1

CDR3nt: TGTGCTAGCAGCTTAGCCGGGGCGCAAGGAGAGACCCAGTACTTC
CDR3aa: CASSLAGAQGETQYF
v_gene: TRBV7-7
abundance: once
d_gene: -
j_gene: TRBJ2-5

CDR3nt: TGTGCCAGCAGTATCACAGGAACCTACGAGCAGTACTTC
CDR3aa: CASSITGTYEQYF
v_gene: TRBV2
abundance: -
d_gene: -
j_gene: TRBJ2-7

CDR3nt: TGTGCCTCCCCCGGGGGGGGCTTTTCTGGGGCCAACGTCCTGACTTTC
CDR3aa: CASPGGGFSGANVLTF
v_gene: TRBV30
abundance: once
d_gene: TRBD2
j_gene: TRBJ2-6

CDR3nt: TGTGCCAGCAGCGCCACCCGACAGGCCAATTCACCCCTCCACTTT
CDR3aa: CASSATRQANSPLHF
v_gene: TRBV9
abundance: -
d_gene: -
j_gene: TRBJ1-6

CDR3nt: TGCAGTGCTAGTCCTCCTTGGGCCATAGATACGCAGTATTTT
CDR3aa: CSASPPWAIDTQYF
v_gene: TRBV20-1
abundance: -
d_gene: -
j_gene: TRBJ2-3

CDR3nt: TGTGCCAGCAGCTCCTCCGGGGTGAGCAATCAGCCCCAGCATTTT
CDR3aa: CASSSSGVSNQPQHF
v_gene: TRBV4-2
abundance: -
d_gene: -
j_gene: TRBJ1-5